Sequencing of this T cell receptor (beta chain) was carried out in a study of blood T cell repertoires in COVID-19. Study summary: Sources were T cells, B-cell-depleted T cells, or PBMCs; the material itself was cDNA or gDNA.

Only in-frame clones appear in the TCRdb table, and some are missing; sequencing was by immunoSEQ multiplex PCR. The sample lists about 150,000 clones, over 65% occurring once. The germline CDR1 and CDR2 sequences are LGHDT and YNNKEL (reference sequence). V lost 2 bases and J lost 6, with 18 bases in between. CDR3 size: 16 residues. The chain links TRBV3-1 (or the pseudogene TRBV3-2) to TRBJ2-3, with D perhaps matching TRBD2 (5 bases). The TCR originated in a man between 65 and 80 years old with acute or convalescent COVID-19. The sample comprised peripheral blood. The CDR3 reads CASSQIGGGGADTQYF. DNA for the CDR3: TGTGCCAGCAGCCAAATTGGCGGCGGAGGAGCCGATACGCAGTATTTT.